A selection of T cell receptor beta chains follows, all from one sample in a study. Each CDR3 protein is one row after TCRdb ran MiXCR on the reads. The data hold 7,100 or so distinct CDR3 sequences, with roughly 32% observed a single time. Sequencing was performed on blood. The receptors originated from a human donor. CDR3s include the opening cysteine and the closing phenylalanine or tryptophan. The order of the fields is CDR3 length, J gene, D gene, V gene, clone size, CDR3 DNA, CDR3 protein. The D gene is left open where the match is weak. Not every row has a clone size; where given, it reads once, few, many or a size class.

>15|TRBJ2-7|TRBD2|TRBV20-1|.
TGCAGTGCTAGCGGCGGTGGACTAGGTCACTACGAGCAGTACTTC
CSASGGGLGHYEQYF
>13|TRBJ2-7|TRBD2|TRBV7-3|medium-sized
TGTGCCAGCAGCTTAGCGGGAGGTCAAGAGCAGTACTTC
CASSLAGGQEQYF
>14|TRBJ1-1|.|TRBV29-1|medium-sized
TGCAGCGTTGAAGATCAAGGGGCGAACACTGAAGCTTTCTTT
CSVEDQGANTEAFF
>15|TRBJ1-1|.|TRBV4-2|medium-sized
TGTGCCAGCAGCCAAGAAACAGTCATGAACACTGAAGCTTTCTTT
CASSQETVMNTEAFF
>15|TRBJ1-5|.|TRBV4-2|.
TGTGCCAGCAGCCAAGATCGAAGCGGGAATAGGGATGAGCATTTT
CASSQDRSGNRDEHF
>20|TRBJ1-1|TRBD1|TRBV5-1|few
TGCGCCAGCAGCTCGAAACGGGACAGGGAAGGAGTGGAGTCAAACACTGAAGCTTTCTTT
CASSSKRDREGVESNTEAFF
>13|TRBJ2-1|.|TRBV11-1|.
TGTGCCAGCAGCCCTAGGGACTACAATGAGCAGTTCTTC
CASSPRDYNEQFF
>12|TRBJ1-1|.|TRBV18|medium-sized
TGTGCCAGCTCACCACCGGGCAGGGAAGCTTTCTTT
CASSPPGREAFF
>14|TRBJ2-1|TRBD2|TRBV28|.
TGTGCCAGCAGTCTCCGACGGGGGGACAATGAGCAGTTCTTC
CASSLRRGDNEQFF
>17|TRBJ2-1|.|TRBV6-2/TRBV6-3|.
TGTGCCAGCAGTTCGATAAGCGGGCCGCCATGGAGGGAAGGGCAGTTCTTC
CASSSISGPPWREGQFF
>16|TRBJ2-1|TRBD2|TRBV4-2|medium-sized
TGTGCCAGCAGCCAGACCGGGACTAGCGGGTCCAATGAGCAGTTCTTC
CASSQTGTSGSNEQFF
>13|TRBJ2-3|.|TRBV18|.
TGTGCCAGCTCACAGGGGATAGCAGATACGCAGTATTTT
CASSQGIADTQYF
>17|TRBJ1-3|.|TRBV30|medium-sized
TGTGCCTGGAGGGATGACAGGACCCCAAGCTCTGGAAACACCATATATTTT
CAWRDDRTPSSGNTIYF
>13|TRBJ1-1|.|TRBV4-2|.
TGTGCCAGCAGCCAGTGGACATACACTGAAGCTTTCTTT
CASSQWTYTEAFF
>14|TRBJ2-7|.|TRBV14|once
TGTGCCAGCAGCCAGTGGAGTTCACCCGATGAGCAGTACTTC
CASSQWSSPDEQYF
>14|TRBJ2-1|.|TRBV7-8|many
TGTGCCAGCAGCCCCCGGTCGGGGGAAAACGAGCAGTTCTTC
CASSPRSGENEQFF
>14|TRBJ1-4|.|TRBV30|medium-sized
TGTGCCTGGAGTGCGACGGCCACTCATGAAAAACTGTTTTTT
CAWSATATHEKLFF
>12|TRBJ1-1|.|TRBV20-1|medium-sized
TGCAGTGCCGGACGGTCGGATAATGAAGCTTTCTTT
CSAGRSDNEAFF
>17|TRBJ2-7|.|TRBV4-2|many
TGTGCCAGCAGCCAAGGAGAAGGGATGTTGAGGTCCGACGAGCAGTACTTC
CASSQGEGMLRSDEQYF
>16|TRBJ2-3|.|TRBV29-1|many
TGCAGCGGACAGGGAATAGGCGGGGGAAGCACAGATACGCAGTATTTT
CSGQGIGGGSTDTQYF
>12|TRBJ1-1|.|TRBV30|medium-sized
TGTGCCTGGAGAAGGGGGAACACTGAAGCTTTCTTT
CAWRRGNTEAFF
>16|TRBJ2-1|.|TRBV15|medium-sized
TGTGCCACCAGCAGAGAGTATGTGGGTACCGGCAATGAGCAGTTCTTC
CATSREYVGTGNEQFF
>14|TRBJ1-1|.|TRBV14|many
TGTGCCAGCAGCCCAGGACCGCTTGGAACTGAAGCTTTCTTT
CASSPGPLGTEAFF
>15|TRBJ2-1|.|TRBV18|medium-sized
TGTGCCAGCTCACCAGGAGACCTCTGGGGCAATGAGCAGTTCTTC
CASSPGDLWGNEQFF
>14|TRBJ1-2|TRBD1|TRBV13|.
TGTGCCAGCGGCCCACCCCCGGGGACAGGGGGCTACACCTTC
CASGPPPGTGGYTF
>11|TRBJ1-1|.|TRBV29-1|medium-sized
TGCAGCGTTGGTAGGTCGACTGAAGCTTTCTTT
CSVGRSTEAFF
>13|TRBJ1-5|.|TRBV29-1|once
TGCAGCGTTGAAATGGGTGCCGGTCAGCCCCAGCATTTT
CSVEMGAGQPQHF
>15|TRBJ2-5|.|TRBV4-2|.
TGTGCCAGCGGGCAGGGGGCTAGCGGAGGGGAGACCCAGTACTTC
CASGQGASGGETQYF
>13|TRBJ2-1|.|TRBV30|.
TGTGCCTGGAGATTTAAGGGGAGATACGAGCACTTCTTC
CAWRFKGRYEHFF
>15|TRBJ2-1|TRBD2|TRBV4-2|.
TGTGCCAGCAGCAAGCGGAGCGGGGTGAACAATGAGCAGTTCTTC
CASSKRSGVNNEQFF
>12|TRBJ1-2|.|TRBV29-1|medium-sized
TGCAGCGTTTCCGACCGTAACTATGGCTACACCTTC
CSVSDRNYGYTF
>16|TRBJ2-1|.|TRBV18|.
TGTGCCAGCTCAGAGGGGACCTTAGGGTCCTACAATGAGCAGTTCTTC
CASSEGTLGSYNEQFF
>14|TRBJ2-5|TRBD1|TRBV14|medium-sized
TGTGCCAGCAGCCTGATAGGGGGCGTCGAGACCCAGTACTTC
CASSLIGGVETQYF
>13|TRBJ1-5|.|TRBV29-1|many
TGCAGCGTTGGGGAAGGGGACAATCAGCCCCAGCATTTT
CSVGEGDNQPQHF
>15|TRBJ2-1|TRBD2|TRBV29-1|.
TGCAGCGTTGTATCTAGCGGGAGGGCCCTCAATGAGCAGTTCTTC
CSVVSSGRALNEQFF
>12|TRBJ2-1|.|TRBV29-1|medium-sized
TGCAGCGTTGAATCAGGGGTCGGTGAGCAGTTCTTC
CSVESGVGEQFF
>14|TRBJ2-1|TRBD2|TRBV29-1|medium-sized
TGCAGCGTTGGGACTAGCGGGCTGGCAGTTGAGCAGTTCTTC
CSVGTSGLAVEQFF
>13|TRBJ1-4|.|TRBV29-1|medium-sized
TGCAGCGTTGAACGCCAGAGGAATGAAAAACTGTTTTTT
CSVERQRNEKLFF
>14|TRBJ2-7|.|TRBV14|.
TGTGCCAGCAGCCAGCCGACGTTCTCCTACGCGCAGTACTTC
CASSQPTFSYAQYF